The TCR beta chain under discussion was sequenced for a study of T cells after posttransplantation cyclophosphamide. Overall study results and limits: TRB clonality was highly associated with recipient CMV seropositivity and reactivation. Later post-transplant blood repertoires were often dominated by donor CD8+ memory clones.

Data came from immunoSEQ multiplex PCR; TCRdb stores just in-frame clones and leaves some out. Found here are about 37,000 clones, no singletons; the ten largest cover about 6%. This clone was seen many times. As yet, its antigen is unknown. V was pared by 6 bases and J by 4 bases, with 6 bases of the junction left unmatched. This CDR3 spans 13 amino acids. CDR1 SGHNT and CDR2 YYREEE come from the germline V gene (reference sequence). This sequence joins TRBV5-4 and TRBJ1-2, with TRBD1 identical over 7 bases. This receptor was taken from a man aged 25-45 years in good health and a related stem cell transplant donor. Input material: PBMCs. Here the CDR3 reads CASKGTDLYGYTF. Written as DNA, the CDR3 is TGTGCCAGCAAAGGGACAGACCTCTATGGCTACACCTTC.